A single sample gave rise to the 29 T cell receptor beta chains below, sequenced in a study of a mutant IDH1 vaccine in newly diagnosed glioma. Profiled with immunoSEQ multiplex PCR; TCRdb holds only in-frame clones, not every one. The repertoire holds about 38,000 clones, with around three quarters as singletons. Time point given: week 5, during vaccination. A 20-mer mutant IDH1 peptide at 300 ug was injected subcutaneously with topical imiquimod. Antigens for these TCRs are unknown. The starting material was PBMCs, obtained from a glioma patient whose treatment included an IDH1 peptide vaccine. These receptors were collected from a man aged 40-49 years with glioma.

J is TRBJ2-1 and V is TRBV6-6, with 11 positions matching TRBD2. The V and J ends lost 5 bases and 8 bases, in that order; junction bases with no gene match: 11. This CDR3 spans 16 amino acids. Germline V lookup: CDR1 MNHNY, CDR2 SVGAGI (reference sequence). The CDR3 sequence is CASSPSGSGGAYEQFF. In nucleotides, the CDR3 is TGTGCCAGCAGTCCCTCAGGTAGCGGGGGGGCGTATGAGCAGTTCTTC.

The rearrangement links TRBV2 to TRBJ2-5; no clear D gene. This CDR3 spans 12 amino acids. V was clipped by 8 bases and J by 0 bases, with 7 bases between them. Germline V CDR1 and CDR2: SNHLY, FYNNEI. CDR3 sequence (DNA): TGTGCCAGCTCAGACGACCAAGAGACCCAGTACTTC. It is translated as CASSDDQETQYF.

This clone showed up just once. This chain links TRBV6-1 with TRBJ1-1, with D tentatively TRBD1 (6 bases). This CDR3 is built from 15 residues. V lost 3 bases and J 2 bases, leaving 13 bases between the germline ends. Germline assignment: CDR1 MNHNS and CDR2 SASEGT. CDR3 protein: CASSDPGHPNTEAFF. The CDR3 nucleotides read TGTGCCAGCAGTGACCCGGGACACCCAAACACTGAAGCTTTCTTT.

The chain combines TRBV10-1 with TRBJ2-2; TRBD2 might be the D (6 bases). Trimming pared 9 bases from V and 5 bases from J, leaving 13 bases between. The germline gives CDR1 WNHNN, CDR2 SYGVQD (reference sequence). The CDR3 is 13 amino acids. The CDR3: CASGGVETGELFF. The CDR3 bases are TGCGCCAGTGGAGGGGTTGAAACCGGGGAGCTGTTTTTT.

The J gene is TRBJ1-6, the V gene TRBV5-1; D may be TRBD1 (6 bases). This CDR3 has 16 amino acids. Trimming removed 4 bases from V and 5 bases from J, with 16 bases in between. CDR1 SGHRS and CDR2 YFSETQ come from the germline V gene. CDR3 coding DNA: TGCGCCAGCAGCACAGGTTGGGGGGCGGATAATTCACCCCTCCACTTT. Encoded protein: CASSTGWGADNSPLHF. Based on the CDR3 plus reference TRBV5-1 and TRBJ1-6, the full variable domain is KAGVTQTPRYLIKTRGQQVTLSCSPISGHRSVSWYQQTPGQGLQFLFEYFSETQRNKGNFPGRFSGRQFSNSRSEMNVSTLELGDSALYLCASSTGWGADNSPLHFGNGTRLTVT.

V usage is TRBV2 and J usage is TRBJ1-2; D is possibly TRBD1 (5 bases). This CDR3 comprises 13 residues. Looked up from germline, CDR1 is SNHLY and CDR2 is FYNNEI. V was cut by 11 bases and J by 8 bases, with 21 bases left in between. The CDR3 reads CASSGRDIRGYTF. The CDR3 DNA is TGTGCCTCCTCGGGCAGGGATATCAGGGGCTACACCTTC.

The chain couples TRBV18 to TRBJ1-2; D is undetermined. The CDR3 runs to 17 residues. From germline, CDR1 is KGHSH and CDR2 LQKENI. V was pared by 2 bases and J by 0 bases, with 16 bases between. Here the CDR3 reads CASSPAGSSLTNYGYTF. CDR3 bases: TGTGCCAGCTCACCAGCGGGCAGCTCTTTGACTAACTATGGCTACACCTTC.

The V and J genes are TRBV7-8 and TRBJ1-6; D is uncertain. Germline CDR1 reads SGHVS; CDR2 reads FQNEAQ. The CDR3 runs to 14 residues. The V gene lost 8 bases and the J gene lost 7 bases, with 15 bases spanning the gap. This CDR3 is CASSEPLSNSPLHF. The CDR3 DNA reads TGTGCCAGCTCCGAACCACTTTCCAATTCACCCCTCCACTTT.

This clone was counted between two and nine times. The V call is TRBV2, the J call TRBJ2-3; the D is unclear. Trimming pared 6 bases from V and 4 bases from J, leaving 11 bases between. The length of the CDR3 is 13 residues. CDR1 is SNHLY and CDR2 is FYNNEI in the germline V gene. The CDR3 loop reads CASRATPADTQYF. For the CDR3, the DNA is TGTGCCAGCAGGGCCACCCCGGCAGATACGCAGTATTTT.

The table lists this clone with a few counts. The CDR3 loop is CASSLGRGQNSPLHF. CDR3 DNA sequence: TGTGCCAGCAGCTTGGGGCGGGGACAGAATTCACCCCTCCACTTT. V usage is TRBV5-6 and J usage is TRBJ1-6; 7 bases are shared with TRBD1. This CDR3 has 15 residues. The trim removed 0 bases at V and 7 bases at J, leaving 4 bases unmatched. Germline values: CDR1 SGHDT, CDR2 YYEEEE.

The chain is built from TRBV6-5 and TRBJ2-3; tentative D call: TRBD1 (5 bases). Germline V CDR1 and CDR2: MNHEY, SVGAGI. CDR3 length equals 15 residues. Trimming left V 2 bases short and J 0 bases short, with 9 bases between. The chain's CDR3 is CASSYDSPSTDTQYF. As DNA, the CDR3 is TGTGCCAGCAGTTACGACAGCCCTAGCACAGATACGCAGTATTTT.

The chain's CDR3 is CASSQDRGWDSRGDYNSPLHF. The CDR3 DNA is TGCGCCAGCAGCCAAGATCGGGGGTGGGACAGTCGAGGGGACTACAATTCACCCCTCCACTTT. J is TRBJ1-6 and V is TRBV4-1; TRBD1 aligns across 7 bases. J gave up 7 bases and V 0 bases, and 21 bases lay outside the gene matches. There are 21 residues in the CDR3. Germline V CDR1 and CDR2: MGHRA, YSYEKL.

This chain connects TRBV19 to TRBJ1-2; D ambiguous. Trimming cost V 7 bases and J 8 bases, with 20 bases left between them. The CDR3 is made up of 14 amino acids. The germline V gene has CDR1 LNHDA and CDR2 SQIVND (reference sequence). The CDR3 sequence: CASNPFGRVLGYTF. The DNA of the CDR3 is TGTGCCAGTAACCCGTTCGGGCGGGTTTTGGGCTACACCTTC.

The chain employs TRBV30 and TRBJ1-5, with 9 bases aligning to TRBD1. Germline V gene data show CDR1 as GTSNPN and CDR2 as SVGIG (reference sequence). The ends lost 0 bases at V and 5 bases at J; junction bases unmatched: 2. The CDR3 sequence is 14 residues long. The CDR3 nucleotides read TGTGCCTGGAGTGTACAGGGGGCCGATCAGCCCCAGCATTTT. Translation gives CAWSVQGADQPQHF.

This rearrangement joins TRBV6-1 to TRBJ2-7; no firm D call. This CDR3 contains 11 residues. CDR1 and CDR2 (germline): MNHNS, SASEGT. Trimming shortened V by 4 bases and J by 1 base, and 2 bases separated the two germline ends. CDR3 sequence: CASSVSYEQYF. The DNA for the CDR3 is TGTGCCAGCAGTGTTTCCTACGAGCAGTACTTC.

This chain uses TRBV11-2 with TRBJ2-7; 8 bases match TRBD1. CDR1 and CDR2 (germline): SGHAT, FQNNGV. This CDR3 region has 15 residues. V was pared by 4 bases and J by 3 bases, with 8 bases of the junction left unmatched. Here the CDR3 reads CASSYGQGGVYEQYF. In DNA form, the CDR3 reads TGTGCCAGCAGCTACGGACAGGGTGGTGTCTACGAGCAGTACTTC.

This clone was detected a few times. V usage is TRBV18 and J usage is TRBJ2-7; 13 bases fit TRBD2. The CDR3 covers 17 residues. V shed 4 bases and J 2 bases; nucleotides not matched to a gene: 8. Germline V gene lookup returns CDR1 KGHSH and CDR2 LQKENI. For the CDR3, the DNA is TGTGCCAGCTCACAAGCGAGACTAGCGGGGGGACCCTACGAGCAGTACTTC. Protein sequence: CASSQARLAGGPYEQYF.

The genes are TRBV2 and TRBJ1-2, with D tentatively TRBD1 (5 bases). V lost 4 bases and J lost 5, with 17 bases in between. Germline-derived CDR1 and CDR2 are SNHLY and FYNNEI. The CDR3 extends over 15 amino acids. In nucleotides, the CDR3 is TGTGCCAGCAGTGCCGAGGCAGGGCCAAGTTATGGCTACACCTTC. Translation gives CASSAEAGPSYGYTF.

CDR3 in DNA: TGTGCCTGGATGGGTGGACGGACCTACAATGAGCAGTTCTTC. It is translated as CAWMGGRTYNEQFF. The chain is built from TRBV30 and TRBJ2-1; no reliable D call. This CDR3 spans 14 amino acids. The V end lost 4 bases, the J end lost 2 bases, and 12 bases lay between the germline ends. Looked up from germline, CDR1 is GTSNPN and CDR2 is SVGIG (reference sequence).

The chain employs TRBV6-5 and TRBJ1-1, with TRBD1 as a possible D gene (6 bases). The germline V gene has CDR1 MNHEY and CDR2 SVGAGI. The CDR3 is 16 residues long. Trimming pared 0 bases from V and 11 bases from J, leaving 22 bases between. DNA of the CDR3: TGTGCCAGCAGTTACTCGTTTGGCTCTTCACAGGGCGGGGCTTTCTTT. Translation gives CASSYSFGSSQGGAFF.

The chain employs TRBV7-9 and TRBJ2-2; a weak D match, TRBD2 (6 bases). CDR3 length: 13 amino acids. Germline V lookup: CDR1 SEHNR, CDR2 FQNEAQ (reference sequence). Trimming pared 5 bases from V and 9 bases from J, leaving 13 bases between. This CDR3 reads CASSNTGVRELFF. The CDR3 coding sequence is TGTGCCAGCAGCAATACGGGGGTTCGGGAGCTGTTTTTT.

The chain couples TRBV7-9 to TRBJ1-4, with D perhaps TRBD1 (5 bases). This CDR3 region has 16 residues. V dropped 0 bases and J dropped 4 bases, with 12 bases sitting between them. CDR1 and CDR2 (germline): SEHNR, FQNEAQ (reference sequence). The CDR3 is CASSLAGAQSNEKLFF. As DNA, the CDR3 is TGTGCCAGCAGCTTAGCCGGGGCACAGAGTAATGAAAAACTGTTTTTT.

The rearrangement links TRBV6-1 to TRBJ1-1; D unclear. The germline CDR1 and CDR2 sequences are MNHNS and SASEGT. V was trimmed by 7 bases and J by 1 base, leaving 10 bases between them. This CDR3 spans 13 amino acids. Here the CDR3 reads CASTEMQNTEAFF. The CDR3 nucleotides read TGTGCCAGCACTGAGATGCAGAACACTGAAGCTTTCTTT.

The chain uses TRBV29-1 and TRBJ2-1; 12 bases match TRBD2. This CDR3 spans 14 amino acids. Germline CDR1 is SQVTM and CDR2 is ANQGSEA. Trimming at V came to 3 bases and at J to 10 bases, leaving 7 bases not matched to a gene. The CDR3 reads CSVDRLAGVGEQFF. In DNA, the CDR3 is TGCAGCGTTGACAGACTAGCGGGGGTTGGCGAGCAGTTCTTC.

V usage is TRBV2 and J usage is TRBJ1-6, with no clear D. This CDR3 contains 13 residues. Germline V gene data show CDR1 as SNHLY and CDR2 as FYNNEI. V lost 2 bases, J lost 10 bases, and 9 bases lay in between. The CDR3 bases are TGTGCCAGCAGTGAATCGAGGGCCTCACCCCTCCACTTT. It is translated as CASSESRASPLHF.

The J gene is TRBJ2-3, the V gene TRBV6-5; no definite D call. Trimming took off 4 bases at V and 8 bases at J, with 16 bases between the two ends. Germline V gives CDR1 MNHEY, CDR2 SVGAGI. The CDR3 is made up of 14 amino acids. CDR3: CASSSERSAGTQYF. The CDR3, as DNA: TGTGCCAGCAGTTCTGAACGATCGGCTGGTACGCAGTATTTT.

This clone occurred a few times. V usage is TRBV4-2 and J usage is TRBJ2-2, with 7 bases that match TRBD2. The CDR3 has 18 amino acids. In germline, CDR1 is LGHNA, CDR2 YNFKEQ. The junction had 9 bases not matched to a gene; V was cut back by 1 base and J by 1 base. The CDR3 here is CASSQGNLPGGNTGELFF. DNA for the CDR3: TGTGCCAGCAGCCAAGGAAACCTTCCGGGGGGGAACACCGGGGAGCTGTTTTTT.

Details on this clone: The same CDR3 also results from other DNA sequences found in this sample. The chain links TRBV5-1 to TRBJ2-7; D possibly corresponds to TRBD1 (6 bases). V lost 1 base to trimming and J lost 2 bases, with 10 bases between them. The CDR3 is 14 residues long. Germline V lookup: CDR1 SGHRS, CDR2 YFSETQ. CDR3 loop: CASSLTGLTYEQYF. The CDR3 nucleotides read TGCGCCAGCAGCTTGACAGGGTTAACCTACGAGCAGTACTTC.

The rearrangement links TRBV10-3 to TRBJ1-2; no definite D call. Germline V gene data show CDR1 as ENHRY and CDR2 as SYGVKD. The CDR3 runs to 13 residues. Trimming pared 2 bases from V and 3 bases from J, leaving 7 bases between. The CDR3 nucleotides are TGTGCCATCAGTGAGCAAGGTGACTATGGCTACACCTTC. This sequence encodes CAISEQGDYGYTF.